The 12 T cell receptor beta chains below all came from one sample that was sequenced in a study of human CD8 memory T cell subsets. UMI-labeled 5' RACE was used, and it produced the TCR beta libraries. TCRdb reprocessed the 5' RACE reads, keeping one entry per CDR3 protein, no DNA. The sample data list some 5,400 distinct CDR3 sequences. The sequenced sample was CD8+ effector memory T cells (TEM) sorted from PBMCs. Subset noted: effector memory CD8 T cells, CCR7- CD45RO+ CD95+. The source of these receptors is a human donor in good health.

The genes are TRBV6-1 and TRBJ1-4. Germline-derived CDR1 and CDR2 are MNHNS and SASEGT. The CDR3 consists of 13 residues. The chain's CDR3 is CASRESVGEKLFF.

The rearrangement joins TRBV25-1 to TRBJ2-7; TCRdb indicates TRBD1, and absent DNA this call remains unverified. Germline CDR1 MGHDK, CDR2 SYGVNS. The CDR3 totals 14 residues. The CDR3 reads CASAPIGLGNEQYF.

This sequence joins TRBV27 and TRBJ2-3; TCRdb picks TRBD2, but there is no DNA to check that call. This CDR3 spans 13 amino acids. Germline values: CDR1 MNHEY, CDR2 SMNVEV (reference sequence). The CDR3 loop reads CASWTYSTDTQYF.

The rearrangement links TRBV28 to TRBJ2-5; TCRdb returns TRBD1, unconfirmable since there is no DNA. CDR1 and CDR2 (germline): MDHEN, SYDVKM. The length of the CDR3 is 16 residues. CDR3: CASSSGTGGLEETQYF.

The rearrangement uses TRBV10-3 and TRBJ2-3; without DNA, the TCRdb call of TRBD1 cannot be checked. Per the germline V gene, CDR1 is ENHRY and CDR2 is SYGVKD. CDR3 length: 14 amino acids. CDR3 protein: CATWGQASTDTQYF.

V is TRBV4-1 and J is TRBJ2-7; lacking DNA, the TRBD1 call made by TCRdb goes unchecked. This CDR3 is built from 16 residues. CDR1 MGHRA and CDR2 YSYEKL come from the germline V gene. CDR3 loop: CASSQLSGTDSYEQYF.

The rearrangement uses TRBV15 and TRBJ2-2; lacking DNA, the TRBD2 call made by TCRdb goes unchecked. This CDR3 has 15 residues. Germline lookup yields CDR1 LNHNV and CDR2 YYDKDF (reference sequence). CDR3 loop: CATSHTITPPGELFF.

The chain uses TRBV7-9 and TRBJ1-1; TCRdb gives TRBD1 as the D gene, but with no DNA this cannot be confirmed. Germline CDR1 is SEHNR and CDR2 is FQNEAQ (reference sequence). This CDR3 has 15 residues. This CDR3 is CASSLAKGQGPEAFF.

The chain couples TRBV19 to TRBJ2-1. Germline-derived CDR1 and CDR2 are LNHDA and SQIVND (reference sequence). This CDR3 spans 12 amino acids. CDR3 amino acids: CASMISEGRQFF.

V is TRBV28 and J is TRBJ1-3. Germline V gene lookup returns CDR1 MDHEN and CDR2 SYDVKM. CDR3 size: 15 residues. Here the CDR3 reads CASSLTGTSGNTIYF. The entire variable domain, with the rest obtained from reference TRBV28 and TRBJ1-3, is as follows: DVKVTQSSRYLVKRTGEKVFLECVQDMDHENMFWYRQDPGLGLRLIYFSYDVKMKEKGDIPEGYSVSREKKERFSLILESASTNQTSMYLCASSLTGTSGNTIYFGEGSWLTVV.

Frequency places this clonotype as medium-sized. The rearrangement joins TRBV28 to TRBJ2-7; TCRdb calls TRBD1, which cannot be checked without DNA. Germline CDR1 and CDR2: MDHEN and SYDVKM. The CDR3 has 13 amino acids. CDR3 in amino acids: CASYGGLSYEQYF.

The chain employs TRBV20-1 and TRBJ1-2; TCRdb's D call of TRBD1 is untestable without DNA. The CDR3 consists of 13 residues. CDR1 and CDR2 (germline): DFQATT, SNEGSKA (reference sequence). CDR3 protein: CSAWTVFNYGYTF.